This T cell receptor (beta chain) was identified in a study of blood T cell repertoires in COVID-19. Study context: T cells, B-cell-depleted T cells, or PBMCs supplied cDNA or gDNA.

The CDR3 length is 11 residues. The germline CDR1 and CDR2 sequences are DFQATT and SNEGSKA (reference sequence). Deletions cut 4 bases from V and 4 bases from J, with 7 bases between. TCRdb's copy holds only in-frame clones and misses some; the assay was immunoSEQ multiplex PCR. The repertoire holds some 200,000 clones, roughly nine tenths seen once, with roughly 2.5% in the top ten. What was sequenced was PBMCs or T cells enriched from blood (not recorded which). The sequence was collected from a woman in her thirties who had recovered from COVID-19. The chain couples TRBV20-1 to TRBJ1-2; no definite D call. The CDR3 here is CSATRFYGYTF. CDR3 in DNA: TGCAGTGCTACGAGGTTCTATGGCTACACCTTC.